This T cell receptor (beta chain) was documented in a study of blood T cell repertoires in COVID-19. Study summary: PBMCs, B-cell-depleted T cells, or T cells were the source of the cDNA or gDNA that made up the material.

The V gene's germline CDR1 is MNHEY and CDR2 SVGAGI. The CDR3 length is 14 residues. V shed 6 bases and J 5 bases; nucleotides not matched to a gene: 4. On this clone: Different DNA sequences within this sample yield the same CDR3.

Cohorts were assigned according to the clinical history that participants reported. Per the authors' pipeline: Reference gene primer amplification in the assay estimated nucleated cell counts. Here immunoSEQ multiplex PCR was the method, and the copy in TCRdb shows in-frame clones only, minus some. The V and J calls and clone size come from that table; D and trimming were worked out from the DNA. The sample holds over 350,000 clones, about 85% seen once. The receptor was derived from a woman between 18 and 30 years old with acute COVID-19. J is TRBJ2-2 and V is TRBV6-5; the match to TRBD1 covers 9 bases. Sequences were obtained from PBMCs or T cells enriched from blood (not recorded which). Written as DNA, the CDR3 is TGTGCCAGCAGGCGACAGGGGGAAACCGGGGAGCTGTTTTTT. Encoded protein: CASRRQGETGELFF.